This T cell receptor (beta chain) was observed in a study of T-cell reconstitution after alpha-beta-depleted transplantation in children. Study-level results: Some patients' high day-60 TCRbeta diversity was traced to surviving recipient T cells and thymic progenitors. T cells produced anew were the main source of T-cell counts and diversity one year after transplant. Reportedly, roughly two months post-transplant, alpha-beta T cells arose from several hundred expanded graft clones.

A TCRbeta library incorporating unique molecular identifiers was prepared. MiXCR was run by TCRdb on the PCR reads, yielding one entry per CDR3 protein. This sample has 140,000 or so distinct CDR3 sequences, with more than 8% found just once. CDR1 is GTSNPN, CDR2 SVGIG, per germline (reference sequence). There are 12 residues in the CDR3. Trimming took off 5 bases at V and 1 base at J, with 8 bases between the two ends. About this clonotype: Its cognate antigen is unknown.

This TCR was recovered from a female patient aged 2-10 years who had a stem cell transplant for congenital amegakaryocytic thrombocytopenia, so the T cells may come from the graft donor. Here the sequenced sample was PBMCs, mostly from graft donor cells, taken 180 days after TCRalphabeta/CD19-depleted stem cell transplant. The rearrangement joins TRBV30 to TRBJ1-1, with D perhaps matching TRBD1 (5 bases). This chain's CDR3 is CAWDRENTEAFF. Written as DNA, the CDR3 is TGTGCCTGGGACAGAGAGAACACTGAAGCTTTCTTT.